The 26 T cell receptor beta chains presented below share a single source sample, sequenced in a study of CD8+ T cells in alopecia areata. The sorting of pooled cutaneous lymph node cells relied on CD4, CD8alpha, NKG2D, NKG2ACE and other markers. RNA extraction was followed by reverse transcription into cDNA, which acted as the sequencing template. Measured with immunoSEQ multiplex PCR; TCRdb has only the in-frame clones, and not every one. The sample has about 300,000 clones, none seen only once; the top ten hold 0.9% to 1.5%. The sample consisted of CD4+ T cells sorted from a lymph node. The receptors were sampled from a C3H/HeJ mouse with alopecia areata. The mice in this strain carry MHC haplotype H2-k.

This clone appeared a few times. Genes and germline come from the mouse. The read ends 4 residues before the CDR3 terminus; that terminus is restored from the germline J gene. V gene TRBV13-1 combines with J gene TRBJ2-3; D not resolved. The V and J ends lost 2 bases and 0 bases respectively, with 10 bases between them. The CDR3 contains 15 residues. Germline values: CDR1 NSHNY, CDR2 SYGAGN. Incomplete CDR3 DNA: TGTGCCAGCAGTGAACAGAGACAAAGTGCAGAA. This codes for CASSEQRQSAE. Given in full, the CDR3 is CASSEQRQSAETLYF.

This clone appeared a few times. Gene names are the mouse ones. The read falls 4 residues short of the CDR3 end, and the missing part is taken from the germline J gene. The chain has TRBV2 and TRBJ1-2, with no clear D. Germline loops: CDR1 LGHNA, CDR2 YSYQKL. The CDR3 length is 16 residues. V was shortened by 0 bases and J by 0 bases, with 11 bases between the two germline ends. Partial CDR3 DNA: TGTGCCAGCAGCCAAGATCCCACAAATGCAAACTCC. It is translated as CASSQDPTNANS. The complete CDR3 protein is CASSQDPTNANSDYTF. Together with reference TRBV2 and TRBJ1-2, the CDR3 gives the full variable domain: DPKIIQKPKYLVAVTGSEKILICEQYLGHNAMYWYRQSAKKPLEFMFSYSYQKLMDNQTASSRFQPQSSKKNHLDLQITALKPDDSATYFCASSQDPTNANSDYTFGSGTRLLVI.

A word on this clone: The listed genes are named as in mouse. The CDR3 end is not reached by the read, which stops 4 residues before it; the germline J gene fills it in. Other DNA sequences in this specimen translate into the identical CDR3. This rearrangement joins TRBV1 to TRBJ2-7; D is uncertain. Trimming cost V 3 bases and J 3 bases, with 6 bases left between them. CDR3 length: 12 residues. The germline V gene encodes CDR1 NSQYPW and CDR2 LRSPGD (reference sequence). CDR3 amino acids: CTCSAQYYEQYF. The covered CDR3 bases are TGCACCTGCAGTGCTCAGTACTAT.

Concerning this clone itself: Gene names and germline match the mouse. The CDR3 is cut off 4 residues early in the read; its end comes from the germline J gene. V usage is TRBV5 and J usage is TRBJ1-2, with unresolved D. The CDR3 totals 14 residues. Trimming took off 0 bases at V and 0 bases at J, with 5 bases between the two ends. Germline assignment: CDR1 LGHNA and CDR2 YNLKQL (reference sequence). The sequenced CDR3 bases are TGTGCCAGCAGCCAAGATTGGTCAAACTCC. Translation: CASSQDWSNS. The CDR3 in its entirety is CASSQDWSNSDYTF.

With respect to this clone: Each gene name is a mouse one. Coverage ceases 4 residues before the CDR3 finishes, and the germline J gene fills in the end. V is TRBV5 and J is TRBJ2-3, with 12 bases that match TRBD1. V lost 0 bases and J lost 3; bases outside the gene matches: 4. The germline gives CDR1 LGHNA, CDR2 YNLKQL (reference sequence). The CDR3 is 17 residues long. The covered CDR3 bases are TGTGCCAGCAGCCAAGAAGTAGGGACAGGGGGCGCAGAA. Translated, it gives CASSQEVGTGGAE. The CDR3 as a whole reads CASSQEVGTGGAETLYF.

This clone was counted ten times or more. Here the gene names and germline are mouse. The sequenced fragment ends 4 residues before the CDR3 boundary, so the rest is inferred from the germline J gene. This CDR3 is also generated by other DNA sequences in the sample. This rearrangement joins TRBV5 to TRBJ2-5; TRBD1 matches at 7 bases. The CDR3 runs 13 residues. The junction had 0 bases not matched to a gene; V was cut back by 3 bases and J by 3 bases. CDR1 is LGHNA, CDR2 YNLKQL, per germline (reference sequence). The CDR3 loop reads CASSQGQQDTQYF. The DNA read from the CDR3 is TGTGCCAGCAGCCAGGGACAGCAAGAC.

This clone came up a few times. The gene symbols are mouse symbols. The CDR3 is cut off 3 residues early in the read; its end comes from the germline J gene. The sample has other DNA sequences that encode this CDR3 too. V usage is TRBV5 and J usage is TRBJ1-6; no clear D. TRBJ1-6 qualifies as an ORF whose function is uncertain. The CDR3 runs to 13 residues. Trimming stripped 4 bases from V and 4 bases from J, with 5 bases between. Germline CDR1 LGHNA, CDR2 YNLKQL (reference sequence). This CDR3 is CASSPTYNSPLYF. Partial CDR3 DNA: TGTGCCAGCAGCCCGACATATAATTCGCCC.

A few counts support this clone. All gene names here are mouse names. The read comes to an end 4 residues before the CDR3 does, leaving the germline J gene to fill in the end. The chain is built from TRBV1 and TRBJ1-1; 9 positions match TRBD1. Germline assignment: CDR1 NSQYPW and CDR2 LRSPGD (reference sequence). Germline trimming cut 4 bases from V and 0 bases from J; bases unmatched to any gene: 3. This CDR3 comprises 15 residues. The part of the CDR3 DNA that was read is TGCACCTGCAGTGTCCGGGACAGGGCAAACACA. Protein: CTCSVRDRANT. The whole CDR3 is CTCSVRDRANTEVFF.

This clone was picked up a small number of times. The genes and germline here are from mouse. The read comes to an end 4 residues before the CDR3 does, leaving the germline J gene to fill in the end. The sample holds other DNA sequences that translate to the same CDR3. The gene calls are TRBV13-1 and TRBJ2-7, with TRBD1 matching 10 bases. CDR3 length: 14 amino acids. The V and J ends lost 3 bases and 3 bases, in that order; junction bases with no gene match: 3. CDR1 is NSHNY and CDR2 is SYGAGN in the germline V gene. CDR3: CASSGRDRGYEQYF. CDR3 DNA (partial): TGTGCCAGCAGTGGCCGGGACAGGGGCTAT.

This clone occurred a few times. The genes and germline here are from mouse. The DNA ends 4 residues before the CDR3 does, and the rest of the CDR3 is filled in from the germline J gene. The chain employs TRBV5 and TRBJ1-1; D remains ambiguous. The CDR3 extends over 13 amino acids. Germline lookup yields CDR1 LGHNA and CDR2 YNLKQL (reference sequence). The germline V and J ends were trimmed by 4 bases and 0 bases, with 6 bases remaining between them. Incomplete CDR3 DNA: TGTGCCAGCAGCCGAGACACAAACACA. Amino acid sequence: CASSRDTNT. The CDR3 in its entirety is CASSRDTNTEVFF.

Details on this clone: Mouse gene names apply. The DNA ends 4 residues before the CDR3 does, and the rest of the CDR3 is filled in from the germline J gene. The chain has TRBV13-2 and TRBJ2-1, with 11 bases matching TRBD2. The ends lost 3 bases at V and 6 bases at J; junction bases unmatched: 5. The V gene's germline CDR1 is NNHNN and CDR2 SYGAGS (reference sequence). The CDR3 spans 15 residues. Partial CDR3 DNA: TGTGCCAGCGGTGCCGGGGACTGGGGGTTTGCT. It translates to CASGAGDWGFA. The CDR3 as a whole reads CASGAGDWGFAEQFF.

As to this clone: Gene names and germline match the mouse. The CDR3 end lies 4 residues beyond the end of the read and is filled in from the germline J gene. This chain joins TRBV29 and TRBJ2-3; D ambiguous. CDR1 and CDR2 (germline): MSHET, SYDVDS. The V end was cut by 6 bases, the J end by 4 bases, with 5 bases between. The length of the CDR3 is 11 residues. CDR3 amino acids: CASRTTETLYF. The sequenced CDR3 bases are TGTGCTAGCAGAACAACAGAA.

This clone turned up a few times. The germline and genes are mouse ones. The read ends 4 residues early relative to the CDR3; the germline J gene fills the gap. The chain carries TRBV31 and TRBJ1-1; D might be TRBD1 (6 bases). The CDR3 loop spans 13 amino acids. Germline V CDR1 and CDR2: GKSSPN, SITVG. Trimming left V 4 bases short and J 0 bases short, with 9 bases between. CDR3 DNA (partial): TGTGCCTGGAACCAGGGGCCAAACACA. This sequence encodes CAWNQGPNT. The CDR3, in full, reads CAWNQGPNTEVFF.

This clone showed up just a few times. The genes and germline here are from mouse. The CDR3 is cut off 4 residues early in the read; its end comes from the germline J gene. The chain carries TRBV13-1 and TRBJ2-1, with 10 nucleotides matching TRBD2. V lost 3 bases, J lost 3 bases, and 3 bases stayed unmatched. Germline V gene data show CDR1 as NSHNY and CDR2 as SYGAGN. There are 15 residues in the CDR3. The CDR3 bases that were read are TGTGCCAGCAGTGTCAGGACTGGGGGCTATGCT. Its translation is CASSVRTGGYA. The full CDR3 protein reads CASSVRTGGYAEQFF.

Only a few counts were recorded for this clone. Genes here carry mouse names. The observed sequence ends 4 residues before the CDR3 terminus, with the missing tail filled in from the germline J gene. Other DNA sequences in the sample encode the same CDR3. The chain has TRBV13-1 and TRBJ1-2; D is ambiguous. Germline V CDR1 and CDR2: NSHNY, SYGAGN. The V and J ends lost 3 bases and 1 base respectively, with 7 bases between them. This CDR3 region has 13 residues. The CDR3 here is CASSGTVNSDYTF. Incomplete CDR3 DNA: TGTGCCAGCAGTGGCACAGTAAACTCC.

With respect to this clone: Gene names refer to mouse genes. Sequencing ends 4 residues short of the CDR3 end; the germline J gene provides the rest. The chain joins TRBV13-2 to TRBJ1-1; D may be TRBD1 (6 bases). Germline V gives CDR1 NNHNN, CDR2 SYGAGS (reference sequence). V was cut by 0 bases and J by 4 bases, with 10 bases left in between. The CDR3 extends over 14 amino acids. Partial CDR3 DNA: TGTGCCAGCGGTGATGCAGGGGAGGGCACA. Translated: CASGDAGEGT. The full CDR3 sequence reads CASGDAGEGTEVFF.

With respect to this clone: Germline and genes here are mouse. The read ends 4 residues before the CDR3 terminus; that terminus is restored from the germline J gene. The chain is built from TRBV5 and TRBJ2-2, with 8 bases lining up with TRBD1. CDR3 length equals 15 residues. V lost 1 base, J lost 4 bases, and 2 bases stayed unmatched. Looked up from germline, CDR1 is LGHNA and CDR2 is YNLKQL (reference sequence). The CDR3 region is CASSQGGQGTGQLYF. CDR3 DNA (partial): TGTGCCAGCAGCCAAGGAGGACAGGGCACCGGG.

This clone came up a few times. These gene names are mouse names. The read terminates 4 residues before the CDR3 end, so the remaining end is supplied by the germline J gene. This chain uses TRBV31 with TRBJ1-2, with TRBD1 matching 8 bases. The CDR3 totals 15 residues. Germline V gene sequence: CDR1 GKSSPN, CDR2 SITVG. V lost 3 bases, J lost 3 bases, and 9 bases stayed unmatched. The CDR3 protein is CAWRTYRDRYSDYTF. The DNA read from the CDR3 is TGTGCCTGGAGGACCTACCGGGACAGGTACTCC. Based on the CDR3 plus reference TRBV31 and TRBJ1-2, the full variable domain is AQTIHQWPVAEIKAVGSPLSLGCTIKGKSSPNLYWYWQATGGTLQQLFYSITVGQVESVVQLNLSASRPKDDQFILSTEKLLLSHSGFYLCAWRTYRDRYSDYTFGSGTRLLVI.

This clone was recorded a few times. Each gene name is a mouse one. The CDR3 end falls 4 residues outside the read, so it is completed with the germline J gene. The chain uses TRBV5 and TRBJ1-2; 7 positions match TRBD1. CDR1 and CDR2 (germline): LGHNA, YNLKQL (reference sequence). The V gene end was trimmed by 2 bases and the J gene end by 3 bases; junction bases not matched to a gene: 6. The CDR3 spans 15 residues. The part of the CDR3 DNA that was read is TGTGCCAGCAGCCAACACAGGGGTGAGGACTCC. Encoded protein: CASSQHRGEDS. Given in full, the CDR3 is CASSQHRGEDSDYTF.

This clone occurred a few times. All gene names here are mouse names. The read comes to an end 4 residues before the CDR3 does, leaving the germline J gene to fill in the end. The V gene is TRBV14, the J gene TRBJ2-5; weak D call: TRBD1 (5 bases). In germline, CDR1 is SGHDT, CDR2 FRDEAV. The CDR3 has 14 amino acids. V was trimmed by 6 bases and J by 0 bases, leaving 11 bases between them. The CDR3 sequence: CASNPGNNQDTQYF. The part of the CDR3 DNA that was read is TGTGCCAGCAACCCAGGGAACAACCAAGAC.

As concerns this clone: Any gene name here is a mouse gene name. Incomplete CDR3 DNA: TGTGCCAGCGGTGATCCAGGGAGAAACACA. Encoded protein: CASGDPGRNT. The full-length CDR3 reads as CASGDPGRNTEVFF. This chain joins TRBV13-2 and TRBJ1-1; D might be TRBD1 (5 bases). The CDR3 is cut off 4 residues early in the read; its end comes from the germline J gene. In germline, CDR1 is NNHNN, CDR2 SYGAGS (reference sequence). The V and J ends lost 1 base and 1 base respectively, with 8 bases between them. The CDR3 consists of 14 residues.

Comment on this clone: Each gene name is a mouse one. The read falls 4 residues short of the CDR3 end, and the missing part is taken from the germline J gene. Other nucleotide sequences in the sample specify the same CDR3. The rearrangement uses TRBV13-2 and TRBJ2-4; 9 bases are shared with TRBD1. Germline CDR1 is NNHNN and CDR2 is SYGAGS (reference sequence). The CDR3 spans 14 residues. V dropped 5 bases and J dropped 0; count of bases not matched to a gene: 1. The sequenced part of the CDR3 DNA is TGTGCCAGCGGGGACAGGGGTAGTCAAAAC. Translation: CASGDRGSQN. The full CDR3 is CASGDRGSQNTLYF.

Note on this clone: Mouse names are used for the genes. The CDR3 end lies 4 residues beyond the end of the read and is filled in from the germline J gene. V gene TRBV5 combines with J gene TRBJ2-1; D not resolved. Germline V gives CDR1 LGHNA, CDR2 YNLKQL (reference sequence). The CDR3 is 15 amino acids. V shed 0 bases and J shed 4 bases, with 10 bases lying between them. The DNA read from the CDR3 is TGTGCCAGCAGCCAAGATCAGAACCCTTATGCT. It yields the protein CASSQDQNPYA. From start to end, the CDR3 is CASSQDQNPYAEQFF.

Worth noting for this clone: The germline and genes are mouse ones. From the germline J gene comes the end of the CDR3, since the read stops 4 residues before it. Within the sample, other DNA sequences also encode this same CDR3. V and J are TRBV13-1 and TRBJ2-7; perhaps TRBD1 as D (7 bases). The CDR3 spans 14 residues. Germline CDR1 is NSHNY and CDR2 is SYGAGN. V was trimmed by 3 bases and J by 0 bases, leaving 10 bases between them. Incomplete CDR3 DNA: TGTGCCAGCAGTGCAGGGGGGAGCTCCTAT. It codes for CASSAGGSSY. The entire CDR3 reads CASSAGGSSYEQYF.

A remark on this clone: Gene names are mouse gene names. The read finishes 4 residues shy of the CDR3 end, and the germline J gene is used to complete it. The rearrangement uses TRBV1 and TRBJ1-2, with D perhaps matching TRBD1 (6 bases). Trimming took off 1 base at V and 0 bases at J, with 9 bases between the two ends. The CDR3 consists of 15 residues. Germline values: CDR1 NSQYPW, CDR2 LRSPGD (reference sequence). The covered CDR3 bases are TGCACCTGCAGTGCAGTTCAGGGGTCAAACTCC. Protein: CTCSAVQGSNS. The full CDR3 protein reads CTCSAVQGSNSDYTF.

With regard to this clone: The genes are named according to mouse. The DNA ends 4 residues before the CDR3 does, and the rest of the CDR3 is filled in from the germline J gene. The chain employs TRBV17 and TRBJ2-1; 12 nucleotides agree with TRBD2. This CDR3 spans 16 amino acids. Germline CDR1 reads MNHDT; CDR2 reads YYDKIL. With 5 bases clipped from V and 3 bases from J, the junction kept 5 bases outside the gene matches. CDR3 loop: CASSPRLGGLYAEQFF. CDR3 DNA, as far as it was read: TGTGCTAGCAGTCCCCGACTGGGGGGGCTCTATGCT.